Given below is one T cell receptor beta chain in context. No antigen is known for it. The sample is drawn from a study of blood T cells in healthy people across ages. The trim removed 10 bases at V and 1 base at J, leaving 5 bases unmatched. Germline CDR1 and CDR2: MNHNS and SASEGT. This CDR3 comprises 13 residues. Primers used in a second PCR of about 6 to 11 cycles were a sample-barcoded 5' primer and a J-beta primer mix. TCRdb re-derived calls from the 5' RACE reads in MiXCR, one entry per CDR3 protein. The table lists 1.5 million to 1.8 million distinct CDR3 sequences, 40% to 45% of them singletons. Study observations and caveats: Age brought a roughly linear fall in TCR beta diversity measured per million T cells. Underestimates were what the diversity estimates from one million T cells were considered to be. Naive CD4+ cell counts and diversity both ran higher in long-lived than in aged donors.

This chain joins TRBV6-1 and TRBJ2-5; 8 nucleotides line up with TRBD2. The specimen sequenced was blood. The TCR originated in a woman aged 18-35 years in good health. The CDR3 sequence: CATRTSSQETQYF. The CDR3 DNA reads as TGTGCCACCCGGACTAGCAGCCAAGAGACCCAGTACTTC.